This TCR beta chain was obtained from a study of blood T cells in healthy people across ages. This clonotype showed up many times. Together with a sample-barcoded 5' primer, a J-beta primer mix was included in a second PCR lasting about 7 to 11 cycles. A template-switch adaptor that had 12 random nucleotides put a tag on each cDNA molecule. TCRdb re-called the 5' RACE reads with MiXCR, one entry per CDR3 protein. The repertoire holds fewer than 1,000,000 distinct CDR3 sequences, with roughly 46% as singletons. Germline V lookup: CDR1 SGHTA, CDR2 FQGNSA. There are 14 residues in the CDR3. Trimming removed 3 bases at V and 2 bases at J, with 8 bases between.

This TCR was recovered from an older man in good health. The V gene is TRBV7-2, the J gene TRBJ2-1; D is uncertain. Material: blood. Here the CDR3 DNA reads TGTGCCAGCAGCTTGGGTAGGGCCTACAATGAGCAGTTCTTC. This sequence encodes CASSLGRAYNEQFF.